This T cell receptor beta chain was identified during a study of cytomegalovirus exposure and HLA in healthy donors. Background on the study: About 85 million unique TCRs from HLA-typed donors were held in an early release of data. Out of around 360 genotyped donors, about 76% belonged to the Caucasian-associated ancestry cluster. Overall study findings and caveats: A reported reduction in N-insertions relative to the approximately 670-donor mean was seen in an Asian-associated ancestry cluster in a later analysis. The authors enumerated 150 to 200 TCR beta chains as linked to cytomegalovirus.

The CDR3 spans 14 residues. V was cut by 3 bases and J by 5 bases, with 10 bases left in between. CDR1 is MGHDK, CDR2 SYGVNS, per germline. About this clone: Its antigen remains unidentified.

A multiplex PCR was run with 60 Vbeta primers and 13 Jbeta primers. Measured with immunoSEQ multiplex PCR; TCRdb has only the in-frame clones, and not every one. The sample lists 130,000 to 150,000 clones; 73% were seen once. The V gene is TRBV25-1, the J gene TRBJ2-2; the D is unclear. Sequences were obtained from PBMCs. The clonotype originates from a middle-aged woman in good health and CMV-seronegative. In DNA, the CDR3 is TGTGCCAGCAGTGATACCGAGGCGACCGGGGAGCTGTTTTTT. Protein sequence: CASSDTEATGELFF.